These 31 T cell receptor beta chains were all obtained from the same sample, sequenced in a study of blood T cell repertoires in COVID-19. Assay: immunoSEQ multiplex PCR; the TCRdb copy retains only in-frame clones and omits some. The data hold approximately 400,000 clones, with approximately 89% observed a single time. The sequenced sample consisted of PBMCs or T cells enriched from blood (not recorded which). All receptors derive from a man aged 30-40 years who had recovered from COVID-19.

This sequence joins TRBV9 and TRBJ2-1; 9 bases agree with TRBD2. The ends lost 3 bases at V and 5 bases at J; junction bases unmatched: 3. Germline CDR1 and CDR2: SGDLS and YYNGEE. This CDR3 has 14 amino acids. The CDR3: CASSARLADNEQFF. As DNA, the CDR3 is TGTGCCAGCAGCGCTCGACTAGCGGACAATGAGCAGTTCTTC.

The chain uses TRBV6-5 and TRBJ1-1; 9 nucleotides agree with TRBD1. The CDR3 has 15 residues. From germline, CDR1 is MNHEY and CDR2 SVGAGI. The V gene end was trimmed by 5 bases and the J gene end by 4 bases; junction bases not matched to a gene: 8. CDR3 sequence: CASSTRTGGGTEAFF. The DNA of the CDR3 is TGTGCCAGCAGTACCCGAACAGGGGGCGGCACTGAAGCTTTCTTT.

The chain combines TRBV20-1 with TRBJ1-2, with D perhaps matching TRBD1 (6 bases). This CDR3 is 11 amino acids long. Germline CDR1 DFQATT, CDR2 SNEGSKA (reference sequence). Trimming removed 6 bases from V and 8 bases from J, with 13 bases in between. For the CDR3, the DNA is TGCAGTGCCGATACAGGGTTGGGCTACACCTTC. This gives the protein CSADTGLGYTF.

CDR3 sequence (DNA): TGTGCCAGCAGCTTCCCCGGACGGGGGATACAGCACGAGCAGTACTTC. As protein: CASSFPGRGIQHEQYF. The J gene is TRBJ2-7, the V gene TRBV7-2; D might be TRBD2 (6 bases). V was shortened by 3 bases and J by 5 bases, with 20 bases between the two germline ends. The germline V gene has CDR1 SGHTA and CDR2 FQGNSA. The CDR3 length is 16 residues.

This chain uses TRBV12-3 or TRBV12-4 with TRBJ1-1; the D gene is possibly TRBD1 (6 bases). Between the trimmed V and J ends, which lost 7 bases and 8 bases, there was a span of 17 bases. The CDR3 runs to 13 residues. The chain's CDR3 is CASNPKGVWEAFF. The CDR3 DNA sequence: TGTGCCAGCAACCCCAAGGGGGTATGGGAAGCTTTCTTT.

The chain has TRBV2 and TRBJ2-7, with 7 bases fitting TRBD2. CDR3 length equals 15 residues. With 3 bases clipped from V and 1 base from J, the junction kept 6 bases outside the gene matches. CDR1 and CDR2 (germline): SNHLY, FYNNEI. CDR3 nucleotide sequence: TGTGCCAGCAGTGACTGGACTAGTGGGTCCTACGAGCAGTACTTC. Its translation is CASSDWTSGSYEQYF. Together with reference TRBV2 and TRBJ2-7, the CDR3 gives the full variable domain: EPEVTQTPSHQVTQMGQEVILRCVPISNHLYFYWYRQILGQKVEFLVSFYNNEISEKSEIFDDQFSVERPDGSNFTLKIRSTKLEDSAMYFCASSDWTSGSYEQYFGPGTRLTVT.

The chain couples TRBV19 to TRBJ1-2; 9 bases are shared with TRBD1. The CDR3 loop spans 14 amino acids. Germline V CDR1 and CDR2: LNHDA, SQIVND (reference sequence). Trimming took 5 bases from V and 8 from J; bases not matched to a gene: 9. CDR3 residues: CASSPNKDRGGYTF. CDR3 coding DNA: TGTGCCAGTAGTCCGAATAAGGACAGGGGAGGCTACACCTTC.

The V gene is TRBV5-1, the J gene TRBJ1-4; D is perhaps TRBD1 (5 bases). CDR1 and CDR2 from the germline V gene are SGHRS and YFSETQ. The V end lost 0 bases, the J end lost 7 bases, and 10 bases lay between the germline ends. This CDR3 has 14 residues. DNA of the CDR3: TGCGCCAGCAGCTTGGGACAGCCCTTTGAAAAACTGTTTTTT. The encoded protein is CASSLGQPFEKLFF. Complete variable domain (other parts from reference TRBV5-1 and TRBJ1-4): KAGVTQTPRYLIKTRGQQVTLSCSPISGHRSVSWYQQTPGQGLQFLFEYFSETQRNKGNFPGRFSGRQFSNSRSEMNVSTLELGDSALYLCASSLGQPFEKLFFGSGTQLSVL.

This sequence joins TRBV12-1 and TRBJ1-6. TRBV12-1 counts as a pseudogene. The CDR3 extends over 17 amino acids. The chain's CDR3 is CASSFKPRRSYNSPLHF. In nucleotides, the CDR3 is TGTGCCAGCAGCTTTAAGCCCAGGAGGTCCTATAATTCACCCCTCCACTTT.

This chain uses TRBV6-2 or TRBV6-3 with TRBJ2-1, with a possible D match to TRBD1 (6 bases). The V gene's germline CDR1 is MNHEY and CDR2 SVGEGT. This CDR3 has 14 residues. Trimming cost V 2 bases and J 5 bases, with 10 bases left between them. CDR3 sequence reads: CASSYKDRNNEQFF. CDR3 sequence (DNA): TGTGCCAGCAGTTACAAGGACAGAAACAATGAGCAGTTCTTC.

The chain employs TRBV18 and TRBJ1-6, with D unclear. Trimming pared 6 bases from V and 7 bases from J, leaving 13 bases between. This CDR3 comprises 14 residues. Germline lookup yields CDR1 KGHSH and CDR2 LQKENI. The CDR3 is CASSVSGGNSPLHF. CDR3 DNA: TGTGCCAGCTCCGTTTCGGGTGGCAATTCACCCCTCCACTTT. Drawing the rest from reference TRBV18 and TRBJ1-6, the complete variable domain is NAGVMQNPRHLVRRRGQEARLRCSPMKGHSHVYWYRQLPEEGLKFMVYLQKENIIDESGMPKERFSAEFPKEGPSILRIQQVVRGDSAAYFCASSVSGGNSPLHFGNGTRLTVT.

The CDR3 here is CASSVEGGRSTDTQYF. In DNA, the CDR3 is TGTGCCAGCAGCGTAGAAGGAGGGCGGAGCACAGATACGCAGTATTTT. The chain is built from TRBV9 and TRBJ2-3, with D possibly TRBD2 on 6 matching bases. CDR1 SGDLS and CDR2 YYNGEE come from the germline V gene. Trimming took off 0 bases at V and 0 bases at J, with 11 bases between the two ends. This CDR3 contains 16 residues.

Concerning this clone itself: The germline gene is not matched at one end of the junction; a read error may be the cause. The genes are TRBV10-2 and TRBJ2-5; perhaps TRBD2 as D (6 bases). Germline CDR1 WSHSY, CDR2 SAAADI. This CDR3 has 15 residues. The DNA for the CDR3 is TGCGTCAGCAGGGCTACCGGGACTCACCAAGAGACCCAGTACTTC. Protein: CVSRATGTHQETQYF.

This clone was recorded once. The V and J genes are TRBV9 and TRBJ2-3, with 12 bases fitting TRBD1. CDR1 and CDR2 (germline): SGDLS, YYNGEE. J lost 6 bases, V lost 4 bases, and 9 bases had no gene match. The CDR3 is 16 amino acids. CDR3 protein: CASSSQGQGASDTQYF. The DNA of the CDR3 is TGTGCCAGCAGCTCACAGGGACAGGGGGCGTCTGATACGCAGTATTTT.

The chain uses TRBV2 and TRBJ1-1, with D perhaps matching TRBD1 (5 bases). CDR3 length: 16 amino acids. V was shortened by 3 bases and J by 0 bases, with 14 bases between the two germline ends. The germline gives CDR1 SNHLY, CDR2 FYNNEI. This CDR3 reads CASSEVQAVMNTEAFF. As DNA, the CDR3 is TGTGCCAGCAGTGAGGTACAGGCCGTTATGAACACTGAAGCTTTCTTT.

The CDR3 bases are TGCGCCAGCAGCCAAGATCACGGGGGGTTAAATGAGCAGTTCTTC. It yields the protein CASSQDHGGLNEQFF. The V gene is TRBV4-3, the J gene TRBJ2-1, with 7 positions matching TRBD2. The V gene end was trimmed by 0 bases and the J gene end by 7 bases; junction bases not matched to a gene: 6. The CDR3 extends over 15 amino acids. Germline-derived CDR1 and CDR2 are LGHNA and YSLEER.

The V gene is TRBV4-3, the J gene TRBJ1-2; weak D call: TRBD1 (5 bases). This CDR3 spans 15 amino acids. V lost 0 bases, J lost 2 bases, and 10 bases lay in between. Germline CDR1 LGHNA, CDR2 YSLEER. The CDR3 region has the DNA TGCGCCAGCAGCCAAGACCTCAGGGCAAACTATGGCTACACCTTC. As protein: CASSQDLRANYGYTF.

V and J are TRBV11-2 and TRBJ2-5; no clear D. V was pared by 5 bases and J by 5 bases, with 12 bases between. The CDR3 length is 13 residues. The V gene's germline CDR1 is SGHAT and CDR2 FQNNGV. CDR3 amino acids: CASSLGTKETQYF. In nucleotides, the CDR3 is TGTGCCAGCAGCCTGGGTACTAAGGAGACCCAGTACTTC.

The chain recombines TRBV7-2 with TRBJ1-3, with 8 nucleotides matching TRBD1. In germline, CDR1 is SGHTA, CDR2 FQGNSA. The CDR3 length is 16 residues. The ends lost 1 base at V and 6 bases at J; junction bases unmatched: 8. In nucleotides, the CDR3 is TGTGCCAGCAGCTTAGAAGGACAGGGTACCCTAAACACCATATATTTT. It is translated as CASSLEGQGTLNTIYF.

The chain joins TRBV7-9 to TRBJ2-1, with D maybe TRBD1 (5 bases). The CDR3 covers 13 residues. V was clipped by 9 bases and J by 8 bases, with 17 bases between them. Germline CDR1 reads SEHNR; CDR2 reads FQNEAQ (reference sequence). The CDR3 spells CASRGNSVDEQFF. The DNA of the CDR3 is TGTGCCAGTAGGGGTAATTCTGTGGATGAGCAGTTCTTC.

V is TRBV29-1 and J is TRBJ1-1; maybe TRBD1 (6 bases). This CDR3 has 14 residues. The germline V gene has CDR1 SQVTM and CDR2 ANQGSEA. V was clipped by 4 bases and J by 4 bases, with 16 bases between them. DNA for the CDR3: TGCAGCGTTGGAGATACAGGGCTGGGCACTGAAGCTTTCTTT. Amino acids: CSVGDTGLGTEAFF. The variable domain in full, completed from reference TRBV29-1 and TRBJ1-1, reads SAVISQKPSRDICQRGTSLTIQCQVDSQVTMMFWYRQQPGQSLTLIATANQGSEATYESGFVIDKFPISRPNLTFSTLTVSNMSPEDSSIYLCSVGDTGLGTEAFFGQGTRLTVV.

This chain connects TRBV5-4 to TRBJ1-6; 9 positions match TRBD1. The CDR3 extends over 14 amino acids. With 7 bases clipped from V and 8 bases from J, the junction kept 7 bases outside the gene matches. The germline V gene has CDR1 SGHNT and CDR2 YYREEE (reference sequence). CDR3 DNA: TGTGCCAGCGGACCGGGACAGGGCGATTCACCCCTCCACTTT. This gives the protein CASGPGQGDSPLHF. Looking up the rest from reference TRBV5-4 and TRBJ1-6 gives the full variable domain: ETGVTQSPTHLIKTRGQQVTLRCSSQSGHNTVSWYQQALGQGPQFIFQYYREEENGRGNFPPRFSGLQFPNYSSELNVNALELDDSALYLCASGPGQGDSPLHFGNGTRLTVT.

The chain uses TRBV7-2 and TRBJ1-2; TRBD1 matches at 10 bases. This CDR3 contains 13 residues. V shed 3 bases and J 8 bases; nucleotides not matched to a gene: 3. Per the germline V gene, CDR1 is SGHTA and CDR2 is FQGNSA. The CDR3 protein is CASSLTGGVGYTF. CDR3 DNA sequence: TGTGCCAGCAGCTTGACAGGGGGCGTAGGCTACACCTTC.

This clone was observed a few times. The gene calls are TRBV27 and TRBJ1-1, with D possibly TRBD1 on 5 matching bases. Deletions cut 6 bases from V and 5 bases from J, with 10 bases between. The CDR3 has 12 amino acids. The germline V gene encodes CDR1 MNHEY and CDR2 SMNVEV (reference sequence). The CDR3 protein is CASSDRRTEAFF. The CDR3 DNA reads TGTGCCAGCAGCGACAGACGGACTGAAGCTTTCTTT.

The chain uses TRBV27 and TRBJ2-3; no reliable D call. Germline CDR1 and CDR2: MNHEY and SMNVEV (reference sequence). V gave up 4 bases and J gave up 1 base, with 12 bases separating them. The CDR3 is 15 amino acids. CDR3: CASSSPTMRTDTQYF. The CDR3 DNA follows: TGTGCCAGCAGTTCCCCAACTATGCGCACAGATACGCAGTATTTT.

This rearrangement joins TRBV3-1 (or the pseudogene TRBV3-2) to TRBJ2-7; possible D gene TRBD1, 6 bases. Germline CDR1 LGHDT, CDR2 YNNKEL (reference sequence). The CDR3 runs 13 residues. V was shortened by 4 bases and J by 3 bases, with 10 bases between the two germline ends. In DNA, the CDR3 is TGTGCCAGCAGCCGAGGACAGTTCTACGAGCAGTACTTC. Encoded protein: CASSRGQFYEQYF.

The chain links TRBV7-9 to TRBJ2-3; possibly TRBD2 for D (6 bases). Germline V gene lookup returns CDR1 SEHNR and CDR2 FQNEAQ (reference sequence). The CDR3 sequence is 16 residues long. Trimming removed 0 bases from V and 2 bases from J, with 12 bases in between. This CDR3 reads CASSLAGGILTDTQYF. CDR3 bases: TGTGCCAGCAGCTTAGCGGGGGGAATACTCACAGATACGCAGTATTTT.

This clone occurred a few times. Additional DNA sequences in this sample encode the identical CDR3. The chain has TRBV6-4 and TRBJ2-1, with 9 bases identical to TRBD2. The germline V gene encodes CDR1 MRHNA and CDR2 SNTAGT. The trim removed 3 bases at V and 10 bases at J, leaving 7 bases unmatched. The CDR3 is 14 residues long. The CDR3 here is CASSDQRGAGEQFF. The DNA of the CDR3 is TGTGCCAGCAGTGATCAGCGGGGGGCGGGAGAGCAGTTCTTC.

The chain uses TRBV5-1 and TRBJ1-1; the match to TRBD1 covers 7 bases. Trimming removed 4 bases from V and 11 bases from J; junction bases left unmatched: 8. Germline-derived CDR1 and CDR2 are SGHRS and YFSETQ. The CDR3 has 12 amino acids. The CDR3 protein is CASSRTGQAAFF. The DNA of the CDR3 is TGCGCCAGCAGCCGAACCGGACAGGCCGCTTTCTTT.

The chain combines TRBV10-3 with TRBJ2-3, with TRBD1 matching 9 bases. Germline V gene lookup returns CDR1 ENHRY and CDR2 SYGVKD. CDR3 length: 16 amino acids. Trimming removed 4 bases from V and 3 bases from J; junction bases left unmatched: 8. DNA of the CDR3: TGTGCCATCAGTGGAACACAAGACAGGGGGACAGATACGCAGTATTTT. This encodes CAISGTQDRGTDTQYF.

The V call is TRBV19, the J call TRBJ2-1; 15 bases are shared with TRBD2. This CDR3 is 15 amino acids long. V trimming: 5 bases; J trimming: 9 bases; junction bases outside the gene matches: 5. Germline lookup yields CDR1 LNHDA and CDR2 SQIVND (reference sequence). The CDR3 sequence: CASSRTSGGAGEQFF. Written as DNA, the CDR3 is TGTGCCAGTAGTCGGACTAGCGGGGGGGCAGGTGAGCAGTTCTTC.